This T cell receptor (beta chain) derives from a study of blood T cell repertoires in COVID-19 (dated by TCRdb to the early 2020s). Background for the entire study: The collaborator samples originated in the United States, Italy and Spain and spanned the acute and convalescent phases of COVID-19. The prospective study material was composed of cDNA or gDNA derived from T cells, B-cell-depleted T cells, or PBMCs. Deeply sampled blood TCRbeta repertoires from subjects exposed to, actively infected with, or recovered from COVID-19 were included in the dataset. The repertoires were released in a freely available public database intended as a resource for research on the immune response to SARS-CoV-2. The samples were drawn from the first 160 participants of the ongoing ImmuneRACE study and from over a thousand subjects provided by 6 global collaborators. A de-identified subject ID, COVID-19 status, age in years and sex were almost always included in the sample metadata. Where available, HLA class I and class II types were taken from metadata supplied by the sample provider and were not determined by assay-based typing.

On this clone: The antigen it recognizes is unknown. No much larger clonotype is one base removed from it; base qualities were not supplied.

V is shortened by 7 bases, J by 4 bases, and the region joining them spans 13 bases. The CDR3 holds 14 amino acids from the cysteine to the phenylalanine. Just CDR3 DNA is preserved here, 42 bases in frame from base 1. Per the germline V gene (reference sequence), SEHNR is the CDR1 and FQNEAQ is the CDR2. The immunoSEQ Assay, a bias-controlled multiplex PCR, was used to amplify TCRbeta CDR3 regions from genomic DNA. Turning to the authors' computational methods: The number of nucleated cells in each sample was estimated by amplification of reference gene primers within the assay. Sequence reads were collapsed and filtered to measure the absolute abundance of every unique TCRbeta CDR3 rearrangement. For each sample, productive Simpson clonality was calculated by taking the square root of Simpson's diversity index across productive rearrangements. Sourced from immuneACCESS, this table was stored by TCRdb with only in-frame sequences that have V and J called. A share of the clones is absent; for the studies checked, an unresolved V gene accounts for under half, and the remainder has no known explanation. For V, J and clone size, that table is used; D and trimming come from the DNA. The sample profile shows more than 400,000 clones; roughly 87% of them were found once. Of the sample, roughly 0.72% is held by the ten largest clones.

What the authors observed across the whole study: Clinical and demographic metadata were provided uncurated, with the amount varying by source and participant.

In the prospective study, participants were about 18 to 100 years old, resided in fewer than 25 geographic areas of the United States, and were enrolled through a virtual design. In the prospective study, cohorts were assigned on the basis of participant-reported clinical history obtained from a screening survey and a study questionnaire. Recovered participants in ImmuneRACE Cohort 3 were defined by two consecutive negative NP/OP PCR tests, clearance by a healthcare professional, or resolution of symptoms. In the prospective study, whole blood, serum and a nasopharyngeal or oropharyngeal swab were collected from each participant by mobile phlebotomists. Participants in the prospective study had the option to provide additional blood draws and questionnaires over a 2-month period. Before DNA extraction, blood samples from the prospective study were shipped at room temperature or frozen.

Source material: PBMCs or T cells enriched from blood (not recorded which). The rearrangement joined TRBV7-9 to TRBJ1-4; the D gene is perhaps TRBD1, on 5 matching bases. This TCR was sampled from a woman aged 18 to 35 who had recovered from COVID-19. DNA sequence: TGTGCCAGCACTCAGGGTCCCGTTAATGAAAAACTGTTTTTT. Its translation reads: CASTQGPVNEKLFF.